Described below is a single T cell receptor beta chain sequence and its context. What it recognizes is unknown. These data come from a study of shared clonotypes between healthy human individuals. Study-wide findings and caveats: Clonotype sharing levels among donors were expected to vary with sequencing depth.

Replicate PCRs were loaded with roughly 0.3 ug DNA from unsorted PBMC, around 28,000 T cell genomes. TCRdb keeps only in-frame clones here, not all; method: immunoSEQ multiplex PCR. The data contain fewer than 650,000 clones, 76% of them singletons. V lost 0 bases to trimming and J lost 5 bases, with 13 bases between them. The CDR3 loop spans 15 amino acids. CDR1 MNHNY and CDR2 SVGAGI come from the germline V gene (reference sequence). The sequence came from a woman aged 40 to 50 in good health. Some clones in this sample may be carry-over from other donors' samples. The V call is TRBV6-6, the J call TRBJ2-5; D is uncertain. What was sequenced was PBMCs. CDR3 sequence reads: CASSYSGRRRETQYF. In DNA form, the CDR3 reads TGTGCCAGCAGTTACTCGGGCAGGAGAAGGGAGACCCAGTACTTC.